This TCR beta chain was observed in a study of cytomegalovirus exposure and HLA in healthy donors. For the study at large: In an early release, HLA-typed donors contributed tens of millions of unique TCR sequences. Study observations and caveats: At a 0.05 false discovery rate, a later analysis found about 17,000 TCR beta sequences to be associated with HLA alleles. Analyses of presence/absence relied on an assumption of roughly uniform sequencing depth across donors.

Comments on this clone: Its matching antigen is unknown.

Healthy donors of bone marrow made up the group. CDR3 length equals 14 residues. The V gene end was trimmed by 0 bases and the J gene end by 6 bases; junction bases not matched to a gene: 2. The V gene's germline CDR1 is SEHNR and CDR2 FQNEAQ (reference sequence). The PCR had 60 Vbeta and 13 Jbeta primers. Assay: immunoSEQ multiplex PCR; the TCRdb copy retains only in-frame clones and omits some. Of around 230,000 clones in the sample, around 76% were seen once. The receptor was derived from a middle-aged man in good health and CMV-seropositive. The rearrangement uses TRBV7-9 and TRBJ1-5; TRBD1 aligns across 7 bases. The sample taken for sequencing was PBMCs. The CDR3 coding sequence is TGTGCCAGCAGCTTAGCTTACAGGGGTCAGCCCCAGCATTTT. It translates to CASSLAYRGQPQHF.